The 2 T cell receptor beta chains listed next were all sequenced from one sample in a study of T cells in Graves' hyperthyroidism and ophthalmopathy. Amplification targeted TCR beta CDR3 regions from RNA transcripts. The HTBI primer set served for first-round RT-PCR of the TCR CDR3. A single record per CDR3 protein comes from TCRdb applying MiXCR to the multiplex PCR reads. The sample has about 420,000 distinct CDR3 sequences, roughly 15% seen once. The sample taken for sequencing was blood. The source is a woman between 18 and 29 years old with Graves' hyperthyroidism.

This clonotype occurred many times. The chain uses TRBV28 and TRBJ2-7; TRBD1 aligns across 12 bases. The CDR3 is 14 amino acids. Looked up from germline, CDR1 is MDHEN and CDR2 is SYDVKM. After removal of 5 bases from V and 4 bases from J, the junction contained 3 bases not matched to a gene. CDR3 DNA: TGTGCCAGCAGTGGGACAGGGGGCCTTTACGAGCAGTACTTC. This sequence encodes CASSGTGGLYEQYF.

The rearrangement uses TRBV11-2 and TRBJ2-4; TRBD1 or TRBD2 may be the D gene (5 bases each). The CDR3 loop spans 19 amino acids. Looked up from germline, CDR1 is SGHAT and CDR2 is FQNNGV. The V gene lost 5 bases and the J gene lost 1 base, with 24 bases spanning the gap. This chain's CDR3 is CASSASSGTPSWAKNIQYF. CDR3 sequence (DNA): TGTGCCAGCAGCGCCTCGTCCGGGACCCCCTCTTGGGCCAAAAACATTCAGTACTTC.